Below are 23 T cell receptor beta chains sequenced from a single sample in a study of blood T cells in healthy people across ages. The second PCR ran roughly 6 to 11 cycles with a sample-barcoded 5' primer and J-beta primers. TCRdb recomputed calls from the 5' RACE reads with MiXCR, one row per CDR3 protein. The sample carries about 640,000 distinct CDR3 sequences, 58% recorded once. The sample was blood. Receptors were obtained from a man in his 60s in good health.

This clonotype was counted only a few times. V gene TRBV27 combines with J gene TRBJ1-2; TRBD1 is a possible D gene (6 bases). The CDR3 runs to 16 residues. The germline V and J ends were trimmed by 0 bases and 4 bases, with 15 bases remaining between them. Germline values: CDR1 MNHEY, CDR2 SMNVEV (reference sequence). The CDR3 spells CASSLSAGGRPYGYTF. For the CDR3, the DNA is TGTGCCAGCAGTTTATCAGCTGGGGGCCGCCCCTATGGCTACACCTTC.

This sequence joins TRBV27 and TRBJ2-1; D not resolved. Germline V lookup: CDR1 MNHEY, CDR2 SMNVEV (reference sequence). The CDR3 runs 14 residues. The V and J ends lost 2 bases and 7 bases respectively, with 12 bases between them. CDR3 sequence reads: CASSLGLVGNEQFF. The DNA for the CDR3 is TGTGCCAGCAGTTTAGGTCTAGTTGGGAATGAGCAGTTCTTC.

This clonotype occurred many times. The rearrangement links TRBV5-1 to TRBJ2-5; D is unresolved. Germline CDR1 and CDR2: SGHRS and YFSETQ. CDR3 size: 14 residues. Trimming took off 0 bases at V and 0 bases at J, with 6 bases between the two ends. The CDR3 DNA reads as TGCGCCAGCAGCTTGGGGACCTACCAAGAGACCCAGTACTTC. Its translation: CASSLGTYQETQYF. The full variable domain, completed using reference TRBV5-1 and TRBJ2-5, is KAGVTQTPRYLIKTRGQQVTLSCSPISGHRSVSWYQQTPGQGLQFLFEYFSETQRNKGNFPGRFSGRQFSNSRSEMNVSTLELGDSALYLCASSLGTYQETQYFGPGTRLLVL.

This chain joins TRBV20-1 and TRBJ1-1; unclear D gene. The ends were cut back, 6 bases at V and 3 bases at J, with 17 bases in the middle. The CDR3 has 14 amino acids. From germline, CDR1 is DFQATT and CDR2 SNEGSKA (reference sequence). The CDR3 coding sequence is TGCAGTGCCCGAGGAGGCCCTCCCGACACTGAAGCTTTCTTT. Protein product: CSARGGPPDTEAFF.

The CDR3 sequence is CASSGLAGGLGEQFF. The CDR3 region has the DNA TGTGCCAGCAGTGGGTTAGCGGGGGGGCTTGGTGAGCAGTTCTTC. The V gene is TRBV11-2, the J gene TRBJ2-1, with 11 bases aligning to TRBD2. The CDR3 consists of 15 residues. CDR1 is SGHAT and CDR2 is FQNNGV in the germline V gene. Trimming removed 6 bases from V and 9 bases from J; junction bases left unmatched: 10.

The rearrangement links TRBV12-3 or TRBV12-4 to TRBJ2-3; D remains ambiguous. The CDR3 length is 14 residues. The ends were cut back, 6 bases at V and 3 bases at J, with 13 bases in the middle. CDR3 sequence reads: CASSRALQTDTQYF. The CDR3 DNA sequence: TGTGCCAGCAGCCGGGCCTTGCAGACAGATACGCAGTATTTT.

The table lists this clonotype with many counts. The chain uses TRBV28 and TRBJ2-1, with 12 positions matching TRBD2. Trimming cost V 4 bases and J 4 bases; bases outside gene matches: 2. The CDR3 contains 15 residues. The germline V gene has CDR1 MDHEN and CDR2 SYDVKM. The CDR3 is CASSSLAGGYNEQFF. The DNA for the CDR3 is TGTGCCAGCAGTTCCCTAGCGGGGGGGTACAATGAGCAGTTCTTC.

As concerns this clonotype: A much larger clone lies a single base off, so this may be a read error. This sequence joins TRBV3-1 and TRBJ1-2, with 8 bases identical to TRBD1. The CDR3 spans 16 residues. CDR1 and CDR2 from the germline V gene are LGHDT and YNNKEL (reference sequence). The CDR3 sequence: CAGSQVRAGGGYGYTF. DNA for the CDR3: TGTGCCGGCAGCCAAGTGAGAGCAGGGGGCGGCTATGGCTACACCTTC.

This clonotype was detected only a few times. The chain is built from TRBV6-1 and TRBJ2-7; no clear D gene. V lost 1 base to trimming and J lost 3 bases, with 7 bases between them. The CDR3 is 13 residues long. Per germline, CDR1 MNHNS and CDR2 SASEGT. CDR3: CASSEVRVYEQYF. The CDR3 nucleotides are TGTGCCAGCAGTGAAGTTAGGGTCTACGAGCAGTACTTC.

Comments on this clonotype: A read error may explain this, as a much larger clone is one base away. The chain uses TRBV10-3 and TRBJ2-7; 10 nucleotides match TRBD2. The DNA end lines up better with TRBJ2-5; the J call may be wrong. CDR1 is ENHRY, CDR2 SYGVKD, per germline. The CDR3 runs to 13 residues. The CDR3 nucleotides read TGTGCCACGGAAGCGGGGGGGCATGGGACCCAGTACTTC. It specifies CATEAGGHGTQYF.

The V gene is TRBV27, the J gene TRBJ2-1; no clear D. Between the trimmed V and J ends, which lost 3 bases and 2 bases, there was a span of 8 bases. CDR1 is MNHEY and CDR2 is SMNVEV in the germline V gene (reference sequence). The CDR3 covers 14 residues. Here the CDR3 reads CASSFGPAYNEQFF. For the CDR3, the DNA is TGTGCCAGCAGTTTTGGGCCTGCCTACAATGAGCAGTTCTTC.

This rearrangement joins TRBV18 to TRBJ2-5; TRBD2 agrees at 7 bases. The CDR3 runs to 14 residues. J gave up 5 bases and V 3 bases, and 6 bases lay outside the gene matches. Germline values: CDR1 KGHSH, CDR2 LQKENI. In DNA form, the CDR3 reads TGTGCCAGCTCACCTGGGAGGGATCGGGAGACCCAGTACTTC. Protein: CASSPGRDRETQYF.

A word on this clonotype: A much larger clone differs by one base, so this may be a read error. The V and J genes are TRBV12-3 or TRBV12-4 and TRBJ2-3; a possible D gene is TRBD2 (7 bases). V was cut by 3 bases and J by 10 bases, with 17 bases left in between. CDR3 size: 14 residues. DNA for the CDR3: TGTGCCAGCAGTTTGGGGGGGGCCGAGGATGCGCAGTATTTT. Translation: CASSLGGAEDAQYF.

As to this clonotype: Just one base apart from a much larger clone, this may be a read error. Without the conserved terminal phenylalanine or tryptophan, this CDR3 likely stems from a read error. The J gene is TRBJ2-7, the V gene TRBV5-1, with TRBD2 matching 7 bases. J gave up 0 bases and V 0 bases, and 6 bases lay outside the gene matches. Looked up from germline, CDR1 is SGHRS and CDR2 is YFSETQ. The CDR3 extends over 16 amino acids. CDR3 nucleotide sequence: TGCGCCAGCAGCTTGGAGCCAGGGAGGGGCTCCTACGAGCAGTACTCC. Residues: CASSLEPGRGSYEQYS.

The chain is built from TRBV5-8 and TRBJ1-2; 11 nucleotides agree with TRBD1. The CDR3 loop spans 17 amino acids. Germline assignment: CDR1 SGHTS and CDR2 YDEGEE. V was clipped by 4 bases and J by 0 bases; unmatched bases: 8. The CDR3: CASSRTGQGESNYGYTF. In DNA form, the CDR3 reads TGTGCCAGCAGCCGGACGGGACAGGGGGAGTCTAACTATGGCTACACCTTC.

V is TRBV5-1 and J is TRBJ1-2; D gene ambiguous. V lost 4 bases and J 8 bases, leaving 12 bases between the germline ends. Germline assignment: CDR1 SGHRS and CDR2 YFSETQ. There are 12 residues in the CDR3. Here the CDR3 reads CASSPSSEGYTF. The CDR3 region has the DNA TGCGCCAGCAGCCCTAGTAGTGAGGGCTACACCTTC.

V and J are TRBV5-4 and TRBJ2-2; the D call may be TRBD1 or TRBD2 (5 bases each). Trimming pared 3 bases from V and 1 base from J, leaving 16 bases between. Per the germline V gene, CDR1 is SGHNT and CDR2 is YYREEE (reference sequence). The CDR3 runs 17 residues. This CDR3 reads CASSSPYGTGNTGELFF. The CDR3 DNA follows: TGTGCCAGCAGCTCACCCTATGGGACGGGGAACACCGGGGAGCTGTTTTTT.

The table lists this clonotype with a few counts. The genes are TRBV5-1 and TRBJ2-6; TRBD1 agrees at 8 bases. CDR3 length: 15 residues. The trim removed 4 bases at V and 1 base at J, leaving 1 base unmatched. CDR1 is SGHRS and CDR2 is YFSETQ in the germline V gene. DNA for the CDR3: TGCGCCAGCAGCGGACAGGGATCTGGGGCCAACGTCCTGACTTTC. Translation gives CASSGQGSGANVLTF.

The chain carries TRBV2 and TRBJ1-6; TRBD1 might be the D (6 bases). CDR1 is SNHLY, CDR2 FYNNEI, per germline. The CDR3 covers 17 residues. The V end was cut by 8 bases, the J end by 10 bases, with 27 bases between. CDR3 in DNA: TGTGCCAGCCACTCATTCCTAGACAGGCCCGAGGACTCACCCCTCCACTTT. Residues: CASHSFLDRPEDSPLHF.

The genes are TRBV6-5 and TRBJ1-2; 7 bases line up with TRBD1. The V gene's germline CDR1 is MNHEY and CDR2 SVGAGI. The CDR3 loop spans 15 amino acids. V was clipped by 5 bases and J by 0 bases; unmatched bases: 6. CDR3 DNA sequence: TGTGCCAGCAGTCGACAGGGCCAAGCTAACTATGGCTACACCTTC. This gives the protein CASSRQGQANYGYTF.

V gene TRBV12-3 or TRBV12-4 combines with J gene TRBJ1-1; D gene uncertain. The V end was cut by 5 bases, the J end by 4 bases, with 8 bases between. This CDR3 region has 12 residues. The CDR3 region is CASSADGTEAFF. CDR3 DNA sequence: TGTGCCAGCAGTGCGGACGGCACTGAAGCTTTCTTT.

The CDR3 sequence is CSASPWRAGASYNEQFF. DNA for the CDR3: TGCAGTGCTAGTCCCTGGCGAGCGGGGGCCTCCTACAATGAGCAGTTCTTC. The V call is TRBV20-1, the J call TRBJ2-1; TRBD2 matches at 8 bases. The CDR3 length is 17 residues. J lost 0 bases, V lost 3 bases, and 10 bases had no gene match. Germline CDR1 reads DFQATT; CDR2 reads SNEGSKA (reference sequence).

The CDR3 nucleotides are TGCGCCAGCAGCATGGAAGGTGGACTTCGCTCTGGAAACACCATATATTTT. This sequence encodes CASSMEGGLRSGNTIYF. The rearrangement joins TRBV5-1 to TRBJ1-3; D call uncertain. Germline CDR1 reads SGHRS; CDR2 reads YFSETQ. The V end lost 4 bases, the J end lost 0 bases, and 17 bases lay between the germline ends. This CDR3 is built from 17 residues.